This TCR beta chain is from a study of CD8+ T cells in alopecia areata. Sequencing templates came from extracted RNA that was reverse transcribed into cDNA. Produced via immunoSEQ multiplex PCR; TCRdb's table is partial and in-frame only. The table has fewer than 150,000 clones, around 54% seen once. Indicated treatment: oral pan-JAK inhibitor, 5-10 mg twice daily. Starting from PBMCs, sorting isolated CD4+ and CD8+ T cells. This CDR3 spans 15 amino acids. Deletions cut 0 bases from V and 0 bases from J, with 9 bases between. The V gene's germline CDR1 is KGHSH and CDR2 LQKENI. This chain links TRBV18 with TRBJ2-7, with a tentative D call TRBD1 (5 bases). The sequence was obtained from a human donor with alopecia areata. The material sequenced was CD4+ T cells sorted from blood, taken at week 24, from a patient treated with tofacitinib. The CDR3 spells CASSPPSTGSYEQYF. CDR3 sequence (DNA): TGTGCCAGCTCACCACCGAGTACAGGCTCCTACGAGCAGTACTTC. The full variable domain, completed using reference TRBV18 and TRBJ2-7, is NAGVMQNPRHLVRRRGQEARLRCSPMKGHSHVYWYRQLPEEGLKFMVYLQKENIIDESGMPKERFSAEFPKEGPSILRIQQVVRGDSAAYFCASSPPSTGSYEQYFGPGTRLTVT.